This T cell receptor beta chain was captured in a study of identical twins. Findings of the study overall: When twins shared out-of-frame alpha sequences, those sequences had excess low generation probability. It was possible that invariant MAIT and iNKT cells partly confounded the zero-insertion analyses.

This clonotype has just a few counts. Its antigen remains unidentified. All donors comprised healthy Caucasians. Addition of a universal primer site occurred through template switching, and cDNA carried unique molecular identifiers. TCRdb called the 5' RACE reads again in MiXCR, with one record for every CDR3 protein. Of 500,000 or so distinct CDR3 sequences in the sample, more than 13% are singletons; the top ten hold approximately 0.52%. A further study also used this sample, focusing on yellow fever vaccine responses in identical twins.

The sequence came from a woman aged 18-29 years in good health. The sample comprised CD4+ T cells sorted from blood.

In DNA form, the CDR3 reads TGCAGTGGTGGTTTCAAACAGGGGGGATCCTACGAGCAGTACTTC. It yields the protein CSGGFKQGGSYEQYF. This chain links TRBV20-1 with TRBJ2-7; TRBD1 aligns across 8 bases. V gave up 7 bases and J gave up 1 base; unmatched junction bases: 12. The CDR3 totals 15 residues. CDR1 and CDR2 from the germline V gene are DFQATT and SNEGSKA (reference sequence).